This T cell receptor beta chain is drawn from a study of shared clonotypes between healthy human individuals. An assay was performed, and its level was deep. Splitting of each subset's genomic DNA was done evenly across several immunoSEQ plates. Profiling relied on immunoSEQ multiplex PCR, and the TCRdb table lists in-frame clones only, not all of them. The data contain about 1.5 million clones, approximately 97% of them singletons. Germline V gene data show CDR1 as SGHRS and CDR2 as YFSETQ. V was pared by 6 bases and J by 2 bases, with 14 bases between. The CDR3 spans 15 residues. This clonotype originated in a man aged 30-40 years in good health. Material for sequencing was naive CD4+ T cells sorted from blood. The sample's subset: CD45RA+ positively selected. J is TRBJ2-2 and V is TRBV5-1, with D possibly TRBD2 on 6 matching bases. The CDR3 DNA follows: TGCGCCAGCACCCTAGGGACTTTTAACACCGGGGAGCTGTTTTTT. Translating it yields CASTLGTFNTGELFF.